These T cell receptor beta chains were read from a single sample in a study of shared T cell receptors in the human thymus. The protocol was immunoSEQ multiplex PCR, while the TCRdb copy is restricted to in-frame clones and leaves out a portion. The sample contains roughly 700,000 clones, approximately 88% of which appear only once. The sample was also reused in another study, on human thymus T cells.

The sequenced sample consisted of thymocytes. Receptors originate from a boy under three years old with a congenital heart defect. Both conserved end residues are part of each CDR3. Each record gives: V gene, J gene, D gene, clone size, CDR3 DNA, CDR3 protein. A D gene is named only where the DNA matches it firmly. Clone size, where shown, is once, few, many, or a class for clones that have expanded.

>TRBV6-1|TRBJ2-2|.|few
TGTGCCAGCTCCAGCGGGTCTAGCCTGGCCGGGGAGCTGTTTTTT
CASSSGSSLAGELFF
>TRBV5-4|TRBJ2-7|TRBD2|.
TGTGCCAGCAGCCCCACGCGGGAGGCAAGCGAGCAGTACTTC
CASSPTREASEQYF
>TRBV5-4|TRBJ2-1|TRBD1|.
TGTGCCAGCAGTTATTTCCGGGACAGGTACAATGAGCAGTTCTTC
CASSYFRDRYNEQFF
>TRBV28|TRBJ2-7|TRBD2|.
TGTGCCAGCAGGTTCAGGGCCCCTCTTCTAGCGGGAGGTCCATTTAGTCGGGGGCAGTACTTC
CASRFRAPLLAGGPFSRGQYF
>TRBV25-1|TRBJ2-5|.|.
TGTGCCAGCAGTAGGGGCTACGATATCAACCAAGAGACCCAGTACTTC
CASSRGYDINQETQYF
>TRBV4-3|TRBJ1-3|.|.
TGCGCCAGCAGCCCCGGAGCCCGGGGGGGCGACCCACTATTCTCTGGAAACACCATATATTTT
CASSPGARGGDPLFSGNTIYF
>TRBV5-1|TRBJ2-7|TRBD1|.
TGCGCCAGCAGCCCGCGCACCGGGACAGAGCGGTCCTACGAGCAGTACTTC
CASSPRTGTERSYEQYF
>TRBV15|TRBJ2-7|.|.
TGTGCCACCAGCAGTCCAGGGGTCCCTTCCTACGAGCAGTACTTC
CATSSPGVPSYEQYF
>TRBV7-2|TRBJ2-7|TRBD2|.
TGTGCCAGCAGCTTAAGGGGTAGCGGGAGAATAGGCCACGAGCAGTACTTC
CASSLRGSGRIGHEQYF
>TRBV13|TRBJ1-1|TRBD1|.
TGTGCCAGCAGCACCCTACAGGGGGACTACATGAACACTGAAGCTTTCTTT
CASSTLQGDYMNTEAFF
>TRBV2|TRBJ2-3|.|.
TGTGCCAGCAGTGAAGGGGCGGGGACAGATACGCAGTATTTT
CASSEGAGTDTQYF
>TRBV15|TRBJ2-1|.|.
TGTGCCACCAGCAGAGAGTATACAGGGGCGATAGCGACCGGGGGACTTTGTGGCTACAATGAGCAGTTCTTC
CATSREYTGAIATGGLCGYNEQFF
>TRBV4-2|TRBJ2-7|TRBD1|.
TGTGCCAGCAGCCAAGAGCCGGGGGACAGGAACGGGGAGCAGTACTTC
CASSQEPGDRNGEQYF
>TRBV7-8|TRBJ1-2|TRBD1|once
TGTGCCAGCAGCCCTGGGACAGGGGGCCCTAATTATGGCTACACCTTC
CASSPGTGGPNYGYTF
>TRBV4-3|TRBJ1-3|TRBD1|once
TGCGCCAGCAGCCAAGAGACAGGGGGAAGCACCATATATTTT
CASSQETGGSTIYF
>TRBV14|TRBJ1-2|TRBD1|.
TGTGCCAGCAGCCAAGTTCCCCACAGGGGGCCTAACTATGGCTACACCTTC
CASSQVPHRGPNYGYTF